Each of the 20 T cell receptor beta chains below was sequenced from the same sample in a study of cytomegalovirus exposure and HLA in healthy donors. The PCR used 60 Vbeta and 13 Jbeta primers. The protocol was immunoSEQ multiplex PCR, while the TCRdb copy is restricted to in-frame clones and leaves out a portion. Here the sample table reports under 95,000 clones. Specimen: PBMCs. Every receptor here comes from a female donor in good health and CMV-seropositive.

The V gene is TRBV4-1, the J gene TRBJ2-7, with a weak D call TRBD1 (7 bases). The CDR3 has 15 amino acids. V was shortened by 1 base and J by 2 bases, with 12 bases between the two germline ends. The germline CDR1 and CDR2 sequences are MGHRA and YSYEKL. The CDR3 nucleotides are TGCGCCAGCAGCCAAGCCAGGGGGGCTGCCTACGAGCAGTACTTC. Amino acids: CASSQARGAAYEQYF.

The rearrangement uses TRBV5-1 and TRBJ2-3, with 7 bases fitting TRBD2. Per germline, CDR1 SGHRS and CDR2 YFSETQ. The junction had 5 bases not matched to a gene; V was cut back by 1 base and J by 3 bases. The CDR3 is 15 residues long. For the CDR3, the DNA is TGCGCCAGCAGCTTGTGGGAGGGCCGGACAGATACGCAGTATTTT. It translates to CASSLWEGRTDTQYF.

The chain joins TRBV6-1 to TRBJ1-1; 7 bases are shared with TRBD1. J was trimmed by 8 bases and V by 6 bases; bases with no gene match: 3. The CDR3 loop spans 11 amino acids. Germline V gives CDR1 MNHNS, CDR2 SASEGT. In DNA form, the CDR3 reads TGTGCCAGCAGCAGACAGGGAGAAGCTTTCTTT. The encoded protein is CASSRQGEAFF.

The V call is TRBV15, the J call TRBJ1-1, with a weak D call TRBD1 (6 bases). V shed 1 base and J shed 1 base, with 10 bases lying between them. In germline, CDR1 is LNHNV, CDR2 YYDKDF (reference sequence). The CDR3 has 15 amino acids. CDR3 amino acids: CATSRGTARNTEAFF. The CDR3 DNA reads TGTGCCACCAGCAGAGGGACAGCCCGGAACACTGAAGCTTTCTTT.

The V call is TRBV29-1, the J call TRBJ2-7; D is perhaps TRBD2 (6 bases). Trimming removed 5 bases at V and 6 bases at J, with 17 bases between. The CDR3 spans 13 residues. The germline V gene has CDR1 SQVTM and CDR2 ANQGSEA. The CDR3 region is CSVSSPLRGEQYF. For the CDR3, the DNA is TGCAGCGTTTCCTCCCCCTTGCGGGGCGAGCAGTACTTC.

V is TRBV19 and J is TRBJ1-2, with a weak D call TRBD1 (5 bases). In germline, CDR1 is LNHDA, CDR2 SQIVND (reference sequence). V was shortened by 5 bases and J by 2 bases, with 18 bases between the two germline ends. The CDR3 covers 16 residues. The CDR3 reads CASSPQGGRGNYGYTF. The DNA for the CDR3 is TGTGCCAGTAGTCCCCAAGGCGGGCGGGGCAACTATGGCTACACCTTC.

This chain uses TRBV4-1 with TRBJ1-1; D call uncertain. Trimming took 1 base from V and 0 from J, leaving 9 bases between them. The germline CDR1 and CDR2 sequences are MGHRA and YSYEKL. The CDR3 runs to 15 residues. In DNA form, the CDR3 reads TGCGCCAGCAGCCAAGGGGCCAGTTTGAACACTGAAGCTTTCTTT. This gives the protein CASSQGASLNTEAFF.

The chain uses TRBV18 and TRBJ2-3, with a tentative D call TRBD2 (6 bases). V gave up 5 bases and J gave up 3 bases, with 21 bases separating them. CDR3 size: 17 residues. Per germline, CDR1 KGHSH and CDR2 LQKENI. The CDR3 nucleotides are TGTGCCAGCTCAAAACTAGCATCCGGGGCACGTACAGATACGCAGTATTTT. Protein: CASSKLASGARTDTQYF.

The rearrangement uses TRBV28 and TRBJ2-1; 12 nucleotides align to TRBD2. Germline CDR1 reads MDHEN; CDR2 reads SYDVKM. Unmatched junction bases numbered 16, after V lost 4 bases and J lost 3 bases. The CDR3 is 20 residues long. The CDR3 loop reads CASSSVAPGLAGGHYNEQFF. Here the CDR3 DNA reads TGTGCCAGCAGTTCTGTCGCCCCGGGACTAGCGGGCGGGCACTACAATGAGCAGTTCTTC.

V usage is TRBV2 and J usage is TRBJ1-6, with 9 bases aligning to TRBD1. The CDR3 is 15 residues long. The V gene end was trimmed by 7 bases and the J gene end by 5 bases; junction bases not matched to a gene: 6. Per the germline V gene, CDR1 is SNHLY and CDR2 is FYNNEI. CDR3 bases: TGTGCCAGCACGGGACAGGGTACCCATAATTCACCCCTCCACTTT. Amino acid sequence: CASTGQGTHNSPLHF.

The chain joins TRBV13 to TRBJ2-5, with D possibly TRBD1 on 5 matching bases. The CDR3 contains 14 residues. Germline CDR1 reads PRHDT; CDR2 reads FYEKMQ (reference sequence). With 5 bases removed from V and 1 base from J, the gap between germline ends came to 11 bases. CDR3 sequence reads: CASSGRTSQETQYF. Here the CDR3 DNA reads TGTGCCAGCAGCGGAAGGACATCCCAAGAGACCCAGTACTTC. Full variable domain (outside the CDR3, taken from reference TRBV13 and TRBJ2-5): AAGVIQSPRHLIKEKRETATLKCYPIPRHDTVYWYQQGPGQDPQFLISFYEKMQSDKGSIPDRFSAQQFSDYHSELNMSSLELGDSALYFCASSGRTSQETQYFGPGTRLLVL.

J is TRBJ1-1 and V is TRBV2; 8 nucleotides align to TRBD1. Germline lookup yields CDR1 SNHLY and CDR2 FYNNEI. The length of the CDR3 is 14 residues. After removal of 6 bases from V and 6 bases from J, the junction contained 9 bases not matched to a gene. Here the CDR3 DNA reads TGTGCCAGCAGACATGACAGGGGACGGGCTGAAGCTTTCTTT. Translated, it gives CASRHDRGRAEAFF.

V is TRBV9 and J is TRBJ1-5, with a tentative D call TRBD1 (6 bases). The CDR3 is 13 amino acids. Germline lookup yields CDR1 SGDLS and CDR2 YYNGEE. V was shortened by 3 bases and J by 9 bases, with 13 bases between the two germline ends. The CDR3 spells CASSADTGRPQHF. The CDR3 DNA follows: TGTGCCAGCAGCGCTGATACAGGGAGGCCCCAGCATTTT.

The rearrangement joins TRBV19 to TRBJ2-5; a weak D match, TRBD2 (6 bases). Looked up from germline, CDR1 is LNHDA and CDR2 is SQIVND (reference sequence). CDR3 length: 16 amino acids. Trimming took off 1 base at V and 2 bases at J, with 14 bases between the two ends. CDR3 in DNA: TGTGCCAGTAGTATAGCAACCGGGAGTGGGCAAGAGACCCAGTACTTC. This sequence encodes CASSIATGSGQETQYF. Full variable domain (missing parts from reference TRBV19 and TRBJ2-5): DGGITQSPKYLFRKEGQNVTLSCEQNLNHDAMYWYRQDPGQGLRLIYYSQIVNDFQKGDIAEGYSVSREKKESFPLTVTSAQKNPTAFYLCASSIATGSGQETQYFGPGTRLLVL.

The chain combines TRBV6-1 with TRBJ2-3, with D maybe TRBD1 (6 bases). The CDR3 sequence is 15 residues long. The germline CDR1 and CDR2 sequences are MNHNS and SASEGT. V shed 1 base and J shed 2 bases, with 10 bases lying between them. In DNA form, the CDR3 reads TGTGCCAGCAGTGAAGGGACAGTCTCCACAGATACGCAGTATTTT. It translates to CASSEGTVSTDTQYF.

The J gene is TRBJ1-3, the V gene TRBV25-1, with a weak D call TRBD1 (5 bases). V was clipped by 3 bases and J by 0 bases, with 9 bases between them. Germline CDR1 is MGHDK and CDR2 is SYGVNS. The CDR3 totals 15 residues. In nucleotides, the CDR3 is TGTGCCAGCAGTGAGAGCGGGGGCTCTGGAAACACCATATATTTT. Protein: CASSESGGSGNTIYF.

DNA of the CDR3: TGCGCCAGCAGCGACGGACTAGCCGAGCCAGATACGCAGTATTTT. Amino acid sequence: CASSDGLAEPDTQYF. The rearrangement joins TRBV5-1 to TRBJ2-3, with 8 bases fitting TRBD2. Germline assignment: CDR1 SGHRS and CDR2 YFSETQ. Unmatched junction bases numbered 8, after V lost 4 bases and J lost 4 bases. The CDR3 has 15 amino acids.

V usage is TRBV4-1 and J usage is TRBJ1-5; 7 bases are a match to TRBD1. The junction had 12 bases not matched to a gene; V was cut back by 0 bases and J by 4 bases. Germline V lookup: CDR1 MGHRA, CDR2 YSYEKL. This CDR3 has 18 residues. The CDR3 loop is CASSQEAEGRGANQPQHF. As DNA, the CDR3 is TGCGCCAGCAGCCAAGAGGCCGAGGGCAGGGGGGCTAATCAGCCCCAGCATTTT.

V is TRBV5-1 and J is TRBJ1-5; the match to TRBD1 covers 8 bases. CDR3 length: 14 residues. V dropped 3 bases and J dropped 1; count of bases not matched to a gene: 0. Germline CDR1 is SGHRS and CDR2 is YFSETQ. This CDR3 reads CASSSGGSNQPQHF. The CDR3 nucleotides are TGCGCCAGCAGCTCAGGGGGCAGCAATCAGCCCCAGCATTTT.

The V and J genes are TRBV18 and TRBJ2-5; possibly TRBD2 for D (6 bases). This CDR3 spans 14 amino acids. The V and J ends lost 2 bases and 0 bases respectively, with 7 bases between them. The germline gives CDR1 KGHSH, CDR2 LQKENI. CDR3 nucleotides: TGTGCCAGCTCACCAGGGGACTACCAAGAGACCCAGTACTTC. Protein: CASSPGDYQETQYF.